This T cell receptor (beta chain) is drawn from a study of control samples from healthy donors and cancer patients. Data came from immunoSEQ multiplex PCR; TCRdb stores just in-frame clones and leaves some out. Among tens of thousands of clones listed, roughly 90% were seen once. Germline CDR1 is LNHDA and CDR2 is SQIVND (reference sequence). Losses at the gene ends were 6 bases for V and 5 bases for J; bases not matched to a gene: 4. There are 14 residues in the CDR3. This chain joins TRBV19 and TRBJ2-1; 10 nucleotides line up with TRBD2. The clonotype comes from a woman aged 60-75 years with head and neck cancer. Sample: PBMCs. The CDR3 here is CASSEGLAHNEQFF. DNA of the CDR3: TGTGCCAGTAGCGAGGGACTAGCGCACAATGAGCAGTTCTTC. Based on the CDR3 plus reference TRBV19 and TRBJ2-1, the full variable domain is DGGITQSPKYLFRKEGQNVTLSCEQNLNHDAMYWYRQDPGQGLRLIYYSQIVNDFQKGDIAEGYSVSREKKESFPLTVTSAQKNPTAFYLCASSEGLAHNEQFFGPGTRLTVL.